Shown below are 2 T cell receptor beta chains from a single sample sequenced in a study of PD-L1 blockade in urothelial cancer. Measured with immunoSEQ multiplex PCR; TCRdb has only the in-frame clones, and not every one. The sample lists about 95,000 clones, around 86% occurring once. Time point reported: pretreatment peripheral blood. The sample consisted of PBMCs, taken around atezolizumab (anti-PD-L1) treatment. These receptors were taken from a man between 60 and 70 years old with urothelial cancer.

The genes are TRBV6-4 and TRBJ2-5; D is undetermined. The germline V and J ends were trimmed by 4 bases and 6 bases, with 9 bases remaining between them. The CDR3 sequence is 12 residues long. CDR1 is MRHNA, CDR2 SNTAGT, per germline. CDR3 bases: TGTGCCAGCAGTGTAATACTCAAGACCCAGTACTTC. Translation: CASSVILKTQYF.

This rearrangement joins TRBV2 to TRBJ2-7; weak D call: TRBD1 (5 bases). Germline lookup yields CDR1 SNHLY and CDR2 FYNNEI. Trimming cost V 6 bases and J 5 bases, with 17 bases left between them. This CDR3 region has 14 residues. The CDR3 here is CASRPTRVVDEQYF. The CDR3 DNA is TGTGCCAGCAGGCCGACCAGGGTAGTCGACGAGCAGTACTTC.